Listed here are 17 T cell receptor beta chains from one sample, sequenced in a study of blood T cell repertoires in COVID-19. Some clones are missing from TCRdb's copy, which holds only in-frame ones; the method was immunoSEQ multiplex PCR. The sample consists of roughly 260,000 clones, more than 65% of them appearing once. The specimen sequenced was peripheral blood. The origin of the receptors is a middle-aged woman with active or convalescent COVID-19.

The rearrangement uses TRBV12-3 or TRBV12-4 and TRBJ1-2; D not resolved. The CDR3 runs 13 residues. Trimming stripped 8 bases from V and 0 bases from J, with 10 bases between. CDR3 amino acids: CASFAGPNYGYTF. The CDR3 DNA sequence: TGTGCCAGCTTTGCAGGCCCTAACTATGGCTACACCTTC.

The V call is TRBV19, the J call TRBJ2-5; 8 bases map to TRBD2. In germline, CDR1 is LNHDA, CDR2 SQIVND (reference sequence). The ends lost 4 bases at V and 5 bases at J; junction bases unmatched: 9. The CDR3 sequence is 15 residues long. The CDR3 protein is CASSKAGGSRETQYF. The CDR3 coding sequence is TGTGCCAGTAGTAAGGCGGGGGGCTCACGGGAGACCCAGTACTTC.

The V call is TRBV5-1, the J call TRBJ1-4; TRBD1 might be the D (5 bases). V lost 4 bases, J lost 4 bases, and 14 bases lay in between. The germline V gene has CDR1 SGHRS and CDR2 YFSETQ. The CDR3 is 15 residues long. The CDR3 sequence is CASSPGGSGNEKLFF. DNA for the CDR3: TGCGCCAGCAGCCCCGGGGGTTCGGGTAATGAAAAACTGTTTTTT.

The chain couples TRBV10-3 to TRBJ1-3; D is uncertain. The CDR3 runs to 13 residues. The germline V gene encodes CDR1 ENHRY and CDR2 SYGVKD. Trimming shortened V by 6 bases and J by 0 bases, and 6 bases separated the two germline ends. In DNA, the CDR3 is TGTGCCATCAGCCCGGGCTCTGGAAACACCATATATTTT. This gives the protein CAISPGSGNTIYF.

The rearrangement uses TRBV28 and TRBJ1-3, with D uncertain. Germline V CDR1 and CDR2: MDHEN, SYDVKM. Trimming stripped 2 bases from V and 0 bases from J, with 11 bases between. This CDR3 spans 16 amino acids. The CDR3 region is CASSLRGLISGNTIYF. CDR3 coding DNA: TGTGCCAGCAGTTTAAGAGGACTGATCTCTGGAAACACCATATATTTT.

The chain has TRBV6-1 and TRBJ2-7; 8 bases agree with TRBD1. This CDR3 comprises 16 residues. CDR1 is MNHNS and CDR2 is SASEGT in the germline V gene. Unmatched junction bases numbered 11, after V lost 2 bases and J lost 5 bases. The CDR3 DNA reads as TGTGCCAGCAGTGAATCCCAGGGGTGGACAGGGCACGAGCAGTACTTC. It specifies CASSESQGWTGHEQYF.

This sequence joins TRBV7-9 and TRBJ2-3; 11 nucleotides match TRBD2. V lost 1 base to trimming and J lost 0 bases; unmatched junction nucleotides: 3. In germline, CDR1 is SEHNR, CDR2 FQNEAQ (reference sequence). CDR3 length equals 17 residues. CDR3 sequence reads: CASSLGSSGGSTDTQYF. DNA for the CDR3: TGTGCCAGCAGCTTAGGGTCTAGCGGGGGGAGCACAGATACGCAGTATTTT. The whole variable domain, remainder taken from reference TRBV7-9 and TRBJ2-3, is DTGVSQNPRHKITKRGQNVTFRCDPISEHNRLYWYRQTLGQGPEFLTYFQNEAQLEKSRLLSDRFSAERPKGSFSTLEIQRTEQGDSAMYLCASSLGSSGGSTDTQYFGPGTRLTVL.

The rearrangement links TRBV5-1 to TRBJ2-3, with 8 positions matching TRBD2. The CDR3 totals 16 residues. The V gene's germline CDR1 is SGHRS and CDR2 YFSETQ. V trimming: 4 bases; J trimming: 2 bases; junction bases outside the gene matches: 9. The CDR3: CASSLTVAGLTDTQYF. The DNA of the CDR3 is TGCGCCAGCAGCCTAACGGTAGCGGGGCTCACAGATACGCAGTATTTT.

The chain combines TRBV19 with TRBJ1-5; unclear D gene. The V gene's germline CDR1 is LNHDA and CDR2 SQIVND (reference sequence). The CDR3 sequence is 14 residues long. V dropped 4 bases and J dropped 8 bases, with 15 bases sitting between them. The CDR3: CASSNRGADEPQHF. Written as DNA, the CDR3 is TGTGCCAGTAGTAACCGAGGAGCTGATGAGCCCCAGCATTTT.

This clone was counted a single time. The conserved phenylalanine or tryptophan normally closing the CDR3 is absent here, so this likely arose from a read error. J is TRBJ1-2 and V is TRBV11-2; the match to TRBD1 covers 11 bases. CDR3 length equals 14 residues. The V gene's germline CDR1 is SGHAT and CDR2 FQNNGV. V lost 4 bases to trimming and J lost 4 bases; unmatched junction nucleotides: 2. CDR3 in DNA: TGTGCCAGCAGCTGGGACAGGGGGGTCTATGGCTACACCCTC. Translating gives CASSWDRGVYGYTL.

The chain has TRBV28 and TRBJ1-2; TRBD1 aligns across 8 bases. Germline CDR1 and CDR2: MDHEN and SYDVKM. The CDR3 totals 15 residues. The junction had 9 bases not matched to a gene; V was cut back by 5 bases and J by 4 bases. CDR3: CASSIRTGTIYGYTF. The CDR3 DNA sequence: TGTGCCAGCAGTATCCGGACAGGGACCATCTATGGCTACACCTTC.

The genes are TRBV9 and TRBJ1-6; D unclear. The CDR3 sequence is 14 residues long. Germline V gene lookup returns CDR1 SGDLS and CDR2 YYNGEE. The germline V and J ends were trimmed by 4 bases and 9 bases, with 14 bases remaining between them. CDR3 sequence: CASSMRERGSPLHF. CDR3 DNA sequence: TGTGCCAGCAGCATGAGGGAAAGAGGTTCACCCCTCCACTTT.

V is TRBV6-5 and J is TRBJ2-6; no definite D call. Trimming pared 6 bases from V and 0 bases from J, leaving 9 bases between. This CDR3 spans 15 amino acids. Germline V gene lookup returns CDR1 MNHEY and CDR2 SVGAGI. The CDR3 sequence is CASSLHISGANVLTF. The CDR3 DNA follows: TGTGCCAGCAGCTTACACATCTCTGGGGCCAACGTCCTGACTTTC.

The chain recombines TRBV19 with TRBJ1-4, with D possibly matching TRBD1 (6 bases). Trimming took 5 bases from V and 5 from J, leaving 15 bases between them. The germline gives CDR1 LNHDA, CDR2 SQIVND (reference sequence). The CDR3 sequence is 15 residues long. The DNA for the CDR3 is TGTGCCAGTAGTCCCTGGGGGGGCTACAATGAAAAACTGTTTTTT. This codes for CASSPWGGYNEKLFF.

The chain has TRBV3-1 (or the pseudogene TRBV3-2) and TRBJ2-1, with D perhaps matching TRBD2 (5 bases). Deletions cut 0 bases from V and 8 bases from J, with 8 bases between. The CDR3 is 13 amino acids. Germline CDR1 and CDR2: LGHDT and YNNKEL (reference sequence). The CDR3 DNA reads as TGTGCCAGCAGCCAAGAGTTAGCGCATGAGCAGTTCTTC. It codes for CASSQELAHEQFF.

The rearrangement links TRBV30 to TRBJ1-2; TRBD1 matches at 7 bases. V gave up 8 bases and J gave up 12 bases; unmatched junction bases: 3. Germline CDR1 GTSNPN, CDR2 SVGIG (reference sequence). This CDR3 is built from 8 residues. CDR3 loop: CAGQENTF. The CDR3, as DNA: TGTGCCGGACAGGAAAACACCTTC.

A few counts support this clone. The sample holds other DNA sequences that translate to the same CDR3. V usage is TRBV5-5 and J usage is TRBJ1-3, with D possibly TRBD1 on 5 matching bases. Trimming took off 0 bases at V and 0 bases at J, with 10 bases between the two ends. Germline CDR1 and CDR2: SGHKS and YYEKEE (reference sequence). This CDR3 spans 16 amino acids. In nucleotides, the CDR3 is TGTGCCAGCAGCTTGGATCGGGGGTTCTCTGGAAACACCATATATTTT. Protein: CASSLDRGFSGNTIYF.